The rows below give T cell receptor beta chains drawn from one sample of a study of cytomegalovirus exposure and HLA in healthy donors. This table comes from immunoSEQ multiplex PCR, and its TCRdb copy is limited to in-frame clones, with some not included. The top ten hold 2% to 3% of the sample, which has hundreds of thousands of clones, roughly 90% seen once. The sample was PBMCs. These receptors were collected from a young woman in good health and CMV-seronegative. Each CDR3 is given with its conserved first and last residue. A D gene is named only where the DNA matches it firmly. Size tells how often a clone was seen (once, few, many) or the class of an expanded clone, and some rows leave it out.

v_gene	abundance	j_gene	d_gene	CDR3aa	CDR3nt
TRBV25-1	NA	TRBJ1-4	NA	CASSEFKGEKLFF	TGTGCCAGCAGTGAATTCAAGGGGGAAAAACTGTTTTTT
TRBV12-5	NA	TRBJ2-1	TRBD1	CASATRPDRGNEQFF	TGTGCTAGTGCTACTCGCCCGGACAGGGGGAATGAGCAGTTCTTC
TRBV4-1	NA	TRBJ2-1	TRBD2	CASSQEGAGGRNEQFF	TGCGCCAGCAGCCAAGAGGGGGCGGGGGGTCGGAATGAGCAGTTCTTC
TRBV10-3	NA	TRBJ1-2	NA	CAISGVGARNGYTF	TGTGCCATCAGTGGGGTGGGGGCGCGGAATGGCTACACCTTC
TRBV6-5	once	TRBJ1-5	NA	CASSSIGNQPQHF	TGTGCCAGCAGTTCAATTGGCAATCAGCCCCAGCATTTT
TRBV10-3	NA	TRBJ2-1	TRBD1	CAIRTGLDEQFF	TGTGCCATCAGGACAGGGTTGGATGAGCAGTTCTTC
TRBV2	NA	TRBJ2-7	NA	CASSGGGSTITYEQYF	TGTGCCAGCAGTGGAGGGGGTTCAACAATTACCTACGAGCAGTACTTC
TRBV27	NA	TRBJ1-1	NA	CASGRTVPNTEAFF	TGTGCCAGCGGACGGACAGTCCCGAACACTGAAGCTTTCTTT
TRBV6-5	NA	TRBJ1-6	TRBD1	CASSYGDRAAPLHF	TGTGCCAGCAGTTACGGGGACAGGGCGGCTCCCCTCCACTTT
TRBV2	NA	TRBJ2-3	TRBD2	CASRRGTNPDTQYF	TGTGCCAGCAGGCGGGGGACGAATCCAGATACGCAGTATTTT
TRBV29-1	NA	TRBJ2-2	TRBD2	CSVKLAGGNTGELFF	TGCAGCGTCAAACTAGCGGGGGGGAACACCGGGGAGCTGTTTTTT
TRBV29-1	once	TRBJ1-1	NA	CSVLLMTGNTEAFF	TGCAGCGTCCTTCTCATGACAGGGAACACTGAAGCTTTCTTT
TRBV28	NA	TRBJ2-3	TRBD1	CASRQGQGESDTQYF	TGTGCCAGCAGACAGGGACAGGGGGAATCAGATACGCAGTATTTT
TRBV18	NA	TRBJ1-3	TRBD1	CASSLKPGQRGNTIYF	TGTGCCAGCTCACTAAAACCGGGACAGCGGGGAAACACCATATATTTT
TRBV6-5	NA	TRBJ2-7	TRBD1	CASSQGQGTYEQYF	TGTGCCAGCAGTCAGGGACAGGGGACCTACGAGCAGTACTTC
TRBV7-9	once	TRBJ1-2	NA	CSSSLGAWVNGYTF	TGTTCCAGCAGCTTGGGGGCTTGGGTTAATGGCTACACCTTC
TRBV27	NA	TRBJ1-2	NA	CASSLGGPHYGYTF	TGTGCCAGCAGTTTAGGGGGCCCGCACTATGGCTACACCTTC
TRBV30	NA	TRBJ2-7	NA	CAWSPDTRSYEQYF	TGTGCCTGGAGTCCCGATACTAGGAGCTACGAGCAGTACTTC
TRBV7-8	NA	TRBJ1-1	NA	CASSPLRGANTEAFF	TGTGCCAGCAGCCCCCTGCGTGGGGCGAACACTGAAGCTTTCTTT
TRBV7-8	NA	TRBJ1-1	NA	CASSSPSGKRRTEAFF	TGTGCCAGCAGCTCCCCCTCAGGGAAACGACGGACTGAAGCTTTCTTT
TRBV4-1	NA	TRBJ1-1	NA	CASREGGGVTEAFF	TGCGCCAGCAGGGAAGGCGGAGGTGTCACTGAAGCTTTCTTT
TRBV11-2	NA	TRBJ1-1	NA	CASSFLGAYDTEAFF	TGTGCCAGCAGCTTTTTGGGGGCCTACGACACTGAAGCTTTCTTT
TRBV5-8	NA	TRBJ2-1	TRBD2	CASSWTSGGPSYNEQFF	TGTGCCAGCAGCTGGACTAGCGGGGGTCCTTCCTACAATGAGCAGTTCTTC
TRBV29-1	NA	TRBJ1-4	TRBD1	CSVGTGTNEKLFF	TGCAGCGTGGGGACAGGGACTAATGAAAAACTGTTTTTT
TRBV5-6	NA	TRBJ2-7	NA	CASSLGGHEQYF	TGTGCCAGCAGCTTGGGGGGGCACGAGCAGTACTTC
TRBV5-1	NA	TRBJ2-1	TRBD2	CASSLDGGALDNEQFF	TGCGCCAGCAGCTTGGACGGGGGGGCTCTTGACAATGAGCAGTTCTTC
TRBV11-2	NA	TRBJ1-2	NA	CASSRLNGEFNYGYTF	TGTGCCAGCAGCCGGTTGAATGGAGAATTCAACTATGGCTACACCTTC
TRBV7-8	NA	TRBJ1-2	NA	CASSTAGLNYGYTF	TGTGCCAGCAGTACCGCGGGACTTAACTATGGCTACACCTTC
TRBV7-2	NA	TRBJ2-1	TRBD2	CASSRTSSGTLIF	TGTGCCAGCAGCCGGACCTCTAGCGGGACCTTGATCTTC
TRBV19	NA	TRBJ1-6	TRBD1	CASSKEGQGNSPLHF	TGTGCCAGTAGTAAGGAGGGACAGGGTAATTCACCCCTCCACTTT
TRBV18	once	TRBJ1-2	TRBD1	CASSHSPGQGSNGYTF	TGTGCCAGCTCACACTCCCCGGGACAGGGATCCAATGGCTACACCTTC
TRBV5-6	NA	TRBJ1-6	NA	CASSLGLPGDSPLHF	TGTGCCAGCAGCTTGGGACTCCCCGGGGATTCACCCCTCCACTTT
TRBV7-9	NA	TRBJ1-2	NA	CASSPPRGEGYTF	TGTGCCAGCAGCCCCCCCAGGGGCGAGGGCTACACCTTC
TRBV13	NA	TRBJ1-2	NA	CASSPRVDQGYGYTF	TGTGCCAGCAGCCCAAGGGTGGATCAGGGCTATGGCTACACCTTC
TRBV27	NA	TRBJ1-2	NA	CASSSLQGLYGYTF	TGTGCCAGCAGTTCGTTACAGGGCCTCTATGGCTACACCTTC
TRBV4-2	NA	TRBJ2-1	NA	CASSSPGSGGPQFF	TGTGCCAGCAGCTCCCCCGGGTCAGGGGGGCCGCAGTTCTTC
TRBV12-5	NA	TRBJ1-5	NA	CASGPLGVSNQPQHF	TGTGCTAGTGGCCCCTTAGGAGTTTCGAATCAGCCCCAGCATTTT
TRBV9	once	TRBJ1-1	TRBD1	CASSTEGQVNTEAFF	TGTGCCAGCAGCACCGAAGGACAGGTCAACACTGAAGCTTTCTTT
TRBV5-5	NA	TRBJ2-7	TRBD1	CASSLPFPTGGQVTYEQYF	TGTGCCAGCAGCCTCCCCTTCCCGACAGGGGGTCAAGTAACCTACGAGCAGTACTTC
TRBV5-5	NA	TRBJ2-5	TRBD2	CASSSGLAGGQETQYF	TGTGCCAGCAGCTCGGGACTAGCGGGGGGACAAGAGACCCAGTACTTC
TRBV9	NA	TRBJ2-3	NA	CASSVRDSRTDTQYF	TGTGCCAGCAGCGTCCGAGATTCGAGAACAGATACGCAGTATTTT
TRBV5-1	NA	TRBJ1-1	TRBD1	CASSQTGDRAEAFF	TGCGCCAGCAGCCAGACAGGGGATAGGGCTGAAGCTTTCTTT
TRBV4-1	NA	TRBJ2-6	TRBD1	CASSLLGGAGANVLTF	TGCGCCAGCAGCCTACTAGGGGGCGCTGGGGCCAACGTCCTGACTTTC
TRBV18	NA	TRBJ2-7	NA	CASSPQRSYEQYF	TGTGCCAGCTCACCACAACGGTCCTACGAGCAGTACTTC
TRBV2	NA	TRBJ2-5	TRBD1	CASRGQGLSQETQYF	TGTGCCAGCCGTGGACAGGGACTGTCCCAAGAGACCCAGTACTTC
TRBV6-1	NA	TRBJ1-2	TRBD1	CASSDQLWTGSGNYGYTF	TGTGCCAGCAGTGACCAGCTATGGACAGGGTCGGGGAACTATGGCTACACCTTC
TRBV6-1	NA	TRBJ2-1	NA	CASIGSRNEQFF	TGTGCCAGCATCGGGTCGCGCAATGAGCAGTTCTTC
TRBV5-6	once	TRBJ1-5	NA	CASSLGGGQDSNQPQHF	TGTGCCAGCAGCTTGGGTGGAGGGCAGGATAGCAATCAGCCCCAGCATTTT
TRBV19	NA	TRBJ1-3	TRBD1	CASARTGPGNTIYF	TGTGCCAGTGCCCGGACAGGGCCTGGAAACACCATATATTTT
TRBV11-2	NA	TRBJ1-2	NA	CASSFRANYGYTF	TGTGCCAGCAGCTTCAGGGCTAACTATGGCTACACCTTC
TRBV6-1	NA	TRBJ2-7	TRBD2	CASSEPEGGGLELYPYEQYF	TGTGCCAGCAGTGAGCCGGAGGGCGGGGGGCTAGAGCTTTATCCCTACGAGCAGTACTTC
TRBV13	NA	TRBJ2-3	NA	CASSFHSSTDTQYF	TGTGCCAGCAGCTTCCACTCTAGCACAGATACGCAGTATTTT
TRBV19	NA	TRBJ1-5	NA	CASSIDGNQPQHF	TGTGCCAGTAGTATAGACGGCAATCAGCCCCAGCATTTT
TRBV4-1	NA	TRBJ2-1	NA	CASSLRTERITMRQFF	TGCGCCAGCAGCCTCCGGACAGAAAGAATTACAATGAGGCAGTTCTTC
TRBV18	NA	TRBJ2-7	TRBD1	CASSPGTGVGQYF	TGTGCCAGCTCACCCGGGACAGGGGTCGGGCAGTACTTC
TRBV13	NA	TRBJ1-2	TRBD1	CASSLSGQDHYGYTF	TGTGCCAGCAGCTTATCGGGACAGGACCACTATGGCTACACCTTC
TRBV5-1	NA	TRBJ2-7	NA	CASSLEGGYEQYF	TGCGCCAGCAGCTTGGAAGGGGGTTACGAGCAGTACTTC
TRBV6-1	NA	TRBJ1-5	NA	CASTPDSNQPQHF	TGTGCCAGCACCCCAGATAGCAATCAGCCCCAGCATTTT
TRBV27	NA	TRBJ2-1	NA	CASSLGHYNEQFF	TGTGCCAGCAGTTTAGGGCACTACAATGAGCAGTTCTTC
TRBV6-5	few	TRBJ1-2	NA	CASKRADYTF	TGTGCCAGCAAGAGGGCTGACTACACCTTC